The 19 T cell receptor beta chains listed next were all sequenced from one sample in a study of multiple sclerosis patients with progressive multifocal leukoencephalopathy (dated by TCRdb to between 2019 and 2020). The sample's time point label, in plain terms: about a year of natalizumab therapy. The sample's treatment or condition, from its label and the paper: on natalizumab therapy at sampling. To prepare the library, the immunoSEQ multiplex PCR assay was applied. The clones in this table, taken by TCRdb from immuneACCESS, are in-frame only. Not every clone is retained; where verified, under half of the shortfall comes from an unresolved V gene, and the cause of the rest is unknown. Counted in this sample were some 27,000 clones; around 90% of them appeared once. The ten largest account for approximately 1.2% of the sample. Sequencing was performed on PBMCs, taken from a patient treated with natalizumab. These TCRs come from a human donor with multiple sclerosis.

The chain employs TRBV27 and TRBJ2-3; possible D gene TRBD1, 6 bases. Germline CDR1 and CDR2: MNHEY and SMNVEV (reference sequence). This CDR3 spans 15 amino acids. Trimming removed 0 bases from V and 8 bases from J, with 15 bases in between. The CDR3 region is CASSLSGHSPGTQYF. Here the CDR3 DNA reads TGTGCCAGCAGTTTATCGGGACATTCCCCCGGTACGCAGTATTTT.

This clone has just one count. The chain couples TRBV4-2 to TRBJ1-1; D call uncertain. This CDR3 has 13 residues. The V end was cut by 5 bases, the J end by 1 base, with 8 bases between. Per germline, CDR1 LGHNA and CDR2 YNFKEQ. The CDR3 DNA is TGTGCCAGCAGCACCAGACCGAACACTGAAGCTTTCTTT. This gives the protein CASSTRPNTEAFF.

The V gene is TRBV7-9, the J gene TRBJ2-5; D not certain. V was clipped by 1 base and J by 2 bases, with 11 bases between them. The germline CDR1 and CDR2 sequences are SEHNR and FQNEAQ (reference sequence). The CDR3 consists of 15 residues. The CDR3 DNA sequence: TGTGCCAGCAGCTTAGTGGGGTCAGAACAAGAGACCCAGTACTTC. The encoded protein is CASSLVGSEQETQYF.

Of note for this clone: Other DNA sequences of this sample code for an identical CDR3. The chain combines TRBV7-9 with TRBJ1-5; no definite D call. The CDR3 runs to 15 residues. V lost 0 bases and J 7 bases, leaving 13 bases between the germline ends. CDR1 and CDR2 (germline): SEHNR, FQNEAQ (reference sequence). The CDR3 loop is CASSLASGMGQPQHF. CDR3 DNA: TGTGCCAGCAGCTTAGCGTCTGGAATGGGGCAGCCCCAGCATTTT.

This clone is a singleton in its sample. The CDR3 protein is CAWNGYSGQFF. Here the CDR3 DNA reads TGTGCCTGGAATGGGTATTCTGGGCAGTTCTTC. The chain combines TRBV30 with TRBJ2-1; D not resolved. The V end was cut by 4 bases, the J end by 12 bases, with 13 bases between. Germline-derived CDR1 and CDR2 are GTSNPN and SVGIG (reference sequence). The CDR3 extends over 11 amino acids.

V usage is TRBV27 and J usage is TRBJ1-1; TRBD1 matches at 9 bases. The V gene's germline CDR1 is MNHEY and CDR2 SMNVEV (reference sequence). Germline trimming cut 5 bases from V and 4 bases from J; bases unmatched to any gene: 8. The CDR3 is 15 amino acids. The CDR3 region is CASSAHRGRVTEAFF. CDR3 sequence (DNA): TGTGCCAGCAGTGCCCACAGGGGGCGCGTCACTGAAGCTTTCTTT.

The gene calls are TRBV7-6 and TRBJ2-1; 10 bases are shared with TRBD2. From germline, CDR1 is SGHVS and CDR2 FNYEAQ. Trimming at V came to 6 bases and at J to 5 bases, leaving 10 bases not matched to a gene. CDR3 length: 16 amino acids. The CDR3 sequence is CASRRTSGVNNNEQFF. The CDR3 coding sequence is TGTGCCAGCAGGCGAACTAGCGGGGTAAACAACAATGAGCAGTTCTTC.

The chain has TRBV2 and TRBJ2-5, with D perhaps TRBD1 (6 bases). The CDR3 has 14 residues. The germline gives CDR1 SNHLY, CDR2 FYNNEI. Deletions cut 3 bases from V and 2 bases from J, with 10 bases between. CDR3 in amino acids: CASSDRDTQETQYF. The CDR3 coding sequence is TGTGCCAGCAGTGACCGGGACACACAAGAGACCCAGTACTTC.

The genes are TRBV9 and TRBJ2-1; possibly TRBD1 or TRBD2 for D (7 bases each). The CDR3 runs 15 residues. Trimming removed 6 bases at V and 7 bases at J, with 20 bases between. Germline V gene lookup returns CDR1 SGDLS and CDR2 YYNGEE. As DNA, the CDR3 is TGTGCCAGCACCCCAGGGGGGGAGCCCTTAAATGAGCAGTTCTTC. It translates to CASTPGGEPLNEQFF.

The chain couples TRBV27 to TRBJ2-1; tentative D call: TRBD1 (6 bases). The germline V gene encodes CDR1 MNHEY and CDR2 SMNVEV (reference sequence). This CDR3 has 11 amino acids. V lost 6 bases to trimming and J lost 11 bases, with 11 bases between them. The CDR3 coding sequence is TGTGCCAGCAGCGCACAGGGCCAGCAGTTCTTC. The encoded protein is CASSAQGQQFF.

The rearrangement links TRBV4-1 to TRBJ1-5, with D hard to call. Germline V lookup: CDR1 MGHRA, CDR2 YSYEKL. The length of the CDR3 is 12 residues. Trimming took 7 bases from V and 7 from J, leaving 11 bases between them. The CDR3 DNA sequence: TGCGCCAGCACGCGTTCTTTCCAGCCCCAGCATTTT. As protein: CASTRSFQPQHF.

The CDR3 DNA reads as TGTGCCAGCAGCACTCGAACGTCAACTAGCGAGCAGTTCTTC. Amino acids: CASSTRTSTSEQFF. The chain uses TRBV6-5 and TRBJ2-1; D is perhaps TRBD2 (6 bases). The V gene's germline CDR1 is MNHEY and CDR2 SVGAGI. V dropped 6 bases and J dropped 10 bases, with 19 bases sitting between them. This CDR3 is built from 14 residues.

DNA of the CDR3: TGTGCCAGCAGCGTCCGGGACAGGGGGAAGAACACTGAAGCTTTCTTT. It is translated as CASSVRDRGKNTEAFF. The chain combines TRBV7-9 with TRBJ1-1, with TRBD1 matching over 11 bases. This CDR3 comprises 16 residues. V lost 5 bases to trimming and J lost 1 base; unmatched junction nucleotides: 6. CDR1 and CDR2 from the germline V gene are SEHNR and FQNEAQ (reference sequence). Together with reference TRBV7-9 and TRBJ1-1, the CDR3 gives the full variable domain: DTGVSQNPRHKITKRGQNVTFRCDPISEHNRLYWYRQTLGQGPEFLTYFQNEAQLEKSRLLSDRFSAERPKGSFSTLEIQRTEQGDSAMYLCASSVRDRGKNTEAFFGQGTRLTVV.

The chain joins TRBV18 to TRBJ2-3; TRBD1 aligns across 9 bases. Germline values: CDR1 KGHSH, CDR2 LQKENI. The J segment lost 1 base and the V segment lost 2 bases, leaving 7 bases of the junction unmatched. CDR3 length: 17 amino acids. CDR3 residues: CASSPTPGTGRTDTQYF. The CDR3 DNA is TGTGCCAGCTCACCAACACCTGGGACAGGGCGCACAGATACGCAGTATTTT.

This chain connects TRBV7-9 to TRBJ1-4; D perhaps matches TRBD1 (5 bases). The CDR3 loop spans 15 amino acids. Germline assignment: CDR1 SEHNR and CDR2 FQNEAQ (reference sequence). V lost 6 bases and J lost 6, with 17 bases in between. Written as DNA, the CDR3 is TGTGCCAGCAGAAGTGACAGTTATTTCGATGAAAAACTGTTTTTT. This codes for CASRSDSYFDEKLFF.

This sequence joins TRBV28 and TRBJ1-5; D gene uncertain. The CDR3 sequence is 15 residues long. The germline V gene encodes CDR1 MDHEN and CDR2 SYDVKM. V shed 6 bases and J shed 3 bases, with 15 bases lying between them. CDR3 coding DNA: TGTGCCAGCAGCCGCCTTGACGGGAACAATCAGCCCCAGCATTTT. Its translation: CASSRLDGNNQPQHF.

This chain joins TRBV5-1 and TRBJ2-2; 7 nucleotides agree with TRBD1. Germline V gene sequence: CDR1 SGHRS, CDR2 YFSETQ. This CDR3 is 15 amino acids long. V lost 0 bases to trimming and J lost 1 base; unmatched junction nucleotides: 0. This CDR3 reads CASSLGTGNTGELFF. The CDR3 DNA reads as TGCGCCAGCAGCTTGGGGACAGGGAACACCGGGGAGCTGTTTTTT.

The chain employs TRBV6-6 and TRBJ2-7, with 12 nucleotides matching TRBD1. The germline V gene encodes CDR1 MNHNY and CDR2 SVGAGI (reference sequence). The CDR3 has 14 residues. J gave up 3 bases and V 6 bases, and 3 bases lay outside the gene matches. The CDR3 region is CASSGTGGFYEQYF. The CDR3 DNA reads as TGTGCCAGCAGCGGGACAGGGGGCTTCTACGAGCAGTACTTC.

Note on this clone: One end of the junction is discordant with germline, which a read error may explain. The gene calls are TRBV10-3 and TRBJ2-4; 8 nucleotides line up with TRBD1. CDR3 length: 12 residues. Germline V gene sequence: CDR1 ENHRY, CDR2 SYGVKD. The CDR3 DNA follows: TGTGCCATCAGTGAGTCTGGACAGGGCACCCACTTC. Amino acid sequence: CAISESGQGTHF.